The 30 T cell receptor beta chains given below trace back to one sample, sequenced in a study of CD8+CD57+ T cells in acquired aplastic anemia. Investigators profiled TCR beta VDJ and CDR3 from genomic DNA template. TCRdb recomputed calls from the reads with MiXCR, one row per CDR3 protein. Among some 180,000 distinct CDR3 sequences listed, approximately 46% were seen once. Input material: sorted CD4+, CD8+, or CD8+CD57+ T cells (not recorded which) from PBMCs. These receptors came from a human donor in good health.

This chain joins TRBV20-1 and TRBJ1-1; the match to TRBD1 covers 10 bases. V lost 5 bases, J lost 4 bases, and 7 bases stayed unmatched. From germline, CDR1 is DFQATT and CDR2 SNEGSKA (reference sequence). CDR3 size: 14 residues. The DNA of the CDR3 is TGCAGTGCTTTATCCGGGACAGGGGTCACTGAAGCTTTCTTT. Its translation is CSALSGTGVTEAFF.

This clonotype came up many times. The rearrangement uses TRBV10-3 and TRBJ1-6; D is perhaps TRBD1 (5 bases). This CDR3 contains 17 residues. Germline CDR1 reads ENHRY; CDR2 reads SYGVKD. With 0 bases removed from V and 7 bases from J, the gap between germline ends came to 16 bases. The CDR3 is CAISESWSVEGNSPLHF. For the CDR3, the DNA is TGTGCCATCAGTGAGTCATGGTCCGTGGAGGGGAATTCACCCCTCCACTTT.

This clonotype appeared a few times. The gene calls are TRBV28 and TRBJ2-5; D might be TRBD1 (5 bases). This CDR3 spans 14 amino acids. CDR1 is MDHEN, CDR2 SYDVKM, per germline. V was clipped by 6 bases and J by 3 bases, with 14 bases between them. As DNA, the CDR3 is TGTGCCAGCAGCGGCAGGGCCCCAAAAGAGACCCAGTACTTC. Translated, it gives CASSGRAPKETQYF. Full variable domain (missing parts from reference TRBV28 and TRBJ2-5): DVKVTQSSRYLVKRTGEKVFLECVQDMDHENMFWYRQDPGLGLRLIYFSYDVKMKEKGDIPEGYSVSREKKERFSLILESASTNQTSMYLCASSGRAPKETQYFGPGTRLLVL.

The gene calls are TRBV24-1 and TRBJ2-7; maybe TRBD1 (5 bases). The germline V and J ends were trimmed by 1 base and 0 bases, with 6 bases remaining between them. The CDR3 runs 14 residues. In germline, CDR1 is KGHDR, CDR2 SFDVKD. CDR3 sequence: CATSDLGVSYEQYF. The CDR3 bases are TGTGCCACCAGTGATTTAGGGGTCTCCTACGAGCAGTACTTC.

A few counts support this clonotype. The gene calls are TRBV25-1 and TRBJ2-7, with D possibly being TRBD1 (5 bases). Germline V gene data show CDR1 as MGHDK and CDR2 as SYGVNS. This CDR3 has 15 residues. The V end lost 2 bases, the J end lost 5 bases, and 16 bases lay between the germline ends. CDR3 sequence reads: CASSETSRVRDEQYF. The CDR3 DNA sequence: TGTGCCAGCAGTGAAACTTCCAGGGTTAGGGACGAGCAGTACTTC.

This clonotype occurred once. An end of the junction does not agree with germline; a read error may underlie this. The CDR3 region is CATAPANTEANYGYIF. The CDR3 nucleotides read TGTGCCACCGCGCCAGCGAACACTGAAGCTAACTATGGCTACATCTTC. V and J are TRBV15 and TRBJ1-2; D is undetermined. CDR1 LNHNV and CDR2 YYDKDF come from the germline V gene (reference sequence). The CDR3 contains 16 residues. Supplemented by reference TRBV15 and TRBJ1-2, the full variable domain reads DAMVIQNPRYQVTQFGKPVTLSCSQTLNHNVMYWYQQKSSQAPKLLFHYYDKDFNNEADTPDNFQSRRPNTSFCFLDIRSPGLGDTAMYLCATAPANTEANYGYIFGSGTRLTVV.

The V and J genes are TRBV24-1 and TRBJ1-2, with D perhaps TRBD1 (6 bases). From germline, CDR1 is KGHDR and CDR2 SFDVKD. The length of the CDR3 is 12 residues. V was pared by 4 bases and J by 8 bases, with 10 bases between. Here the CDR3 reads CATSDPGEGYTF. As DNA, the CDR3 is TGTGCCACCAGTGACCCAGGGGAAGGCTACACCTTC.

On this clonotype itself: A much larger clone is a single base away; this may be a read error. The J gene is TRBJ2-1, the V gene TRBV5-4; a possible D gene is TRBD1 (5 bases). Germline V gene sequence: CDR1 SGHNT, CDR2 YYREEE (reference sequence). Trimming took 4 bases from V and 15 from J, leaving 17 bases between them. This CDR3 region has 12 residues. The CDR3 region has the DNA TGTGCCAGCAGCGCTCAAGGGGCTGGTCCGTTCTTC. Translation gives CASSAQGAGPFF.

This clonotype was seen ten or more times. The DNA for the CDR3 is TGTGCCTGGACGACAGAAACCCTTTCACCCCTCCACTTT. Protein product: CAWTTETLSPLHF. This chain joins TRBV30 and TRBJ1-6; possible D gene TRBD1, 5 bases. Trimming took off 4 bases at V and 9 bases at J, with 13 bases between the two ends. The CDR3 has 13 residues. Germline V gene data show CDR1 as GTSNPN and CDR2 as SVGIG (reference sequence).

Here the CDR3 DNA reads TGTGCTAGAGGGGGACAAGAGACCCAGTACTTC. Amino acid sequence: CARGGQETQYF. The chain links TRBV7-7 to TRBJ2-5; maybe TRBD1 (6 bases). Germline assignment: CDR1 SSHAT and CDR2 FNYEAQ (reference sequence). CDR3 length: 11 residues.

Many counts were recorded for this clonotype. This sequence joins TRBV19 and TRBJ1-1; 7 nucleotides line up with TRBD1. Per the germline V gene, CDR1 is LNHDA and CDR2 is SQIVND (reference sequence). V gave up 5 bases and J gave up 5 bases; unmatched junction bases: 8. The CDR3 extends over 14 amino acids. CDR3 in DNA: TGTGCCAGTAGTGGGAACAGGGGATTGACTGAAGCTTTCTTT. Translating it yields CASSGNRGLTEAFF.

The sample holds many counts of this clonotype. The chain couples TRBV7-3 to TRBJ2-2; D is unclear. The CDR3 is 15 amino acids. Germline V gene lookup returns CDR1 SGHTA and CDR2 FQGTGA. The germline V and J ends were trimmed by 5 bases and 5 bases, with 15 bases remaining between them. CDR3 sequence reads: CASSPLDTETGELFF. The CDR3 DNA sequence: TGTGCCAGCAGCCCCCTAGACACCGAGACCGGGGAGCTGTTTTTT.

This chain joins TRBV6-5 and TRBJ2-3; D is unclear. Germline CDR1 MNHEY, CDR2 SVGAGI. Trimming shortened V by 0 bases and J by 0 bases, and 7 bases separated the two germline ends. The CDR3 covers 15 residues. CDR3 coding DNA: TGTGCCAGCAGTTACTCGATCCAGAGCACAGATACGCAGTATTTT. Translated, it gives CASSYSIQSTDTQYF.

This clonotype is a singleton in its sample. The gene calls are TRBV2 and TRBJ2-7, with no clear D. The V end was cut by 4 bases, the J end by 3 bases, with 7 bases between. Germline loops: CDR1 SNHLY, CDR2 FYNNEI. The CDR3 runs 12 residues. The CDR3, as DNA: TGTGCCAGCAGTGCTGTTTTCTACGAGCAGTACTTC. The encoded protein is CASSAVFYEQYF.

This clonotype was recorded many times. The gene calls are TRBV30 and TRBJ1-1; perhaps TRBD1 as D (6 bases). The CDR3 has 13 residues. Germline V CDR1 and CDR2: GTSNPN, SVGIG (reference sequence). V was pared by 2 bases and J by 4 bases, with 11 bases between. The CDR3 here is CAWSRLTGTEAFF. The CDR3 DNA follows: TGTGCCTGGAGTAGATTGACAGGCACTGAAGCTTTCTTT.

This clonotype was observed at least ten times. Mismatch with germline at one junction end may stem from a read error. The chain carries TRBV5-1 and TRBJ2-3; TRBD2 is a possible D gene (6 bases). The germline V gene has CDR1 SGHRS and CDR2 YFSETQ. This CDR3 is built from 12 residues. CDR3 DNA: TGCGCCAGCAGCTTGGAAGGCGGGGTCCAGGCTTTT. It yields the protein CASSLEGGVQAF.

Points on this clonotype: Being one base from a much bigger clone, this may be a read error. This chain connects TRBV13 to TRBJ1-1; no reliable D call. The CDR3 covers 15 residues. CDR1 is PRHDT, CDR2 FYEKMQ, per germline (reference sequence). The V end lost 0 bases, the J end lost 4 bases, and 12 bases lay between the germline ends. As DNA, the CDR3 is TGTGCCAGCAGCTTAGGCCCTCTGGGTGCCACTGAAGCTTTCTTT. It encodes CASSLGPLGATEAFF.

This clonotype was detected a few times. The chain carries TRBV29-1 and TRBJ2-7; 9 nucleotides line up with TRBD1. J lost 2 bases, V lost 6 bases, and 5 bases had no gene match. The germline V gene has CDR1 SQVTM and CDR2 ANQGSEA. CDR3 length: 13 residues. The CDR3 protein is CSVTGGTTYEQYF. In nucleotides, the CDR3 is TGCAGCGTCACAGGGGGCACTACCTACGAGCAGTACTTC.

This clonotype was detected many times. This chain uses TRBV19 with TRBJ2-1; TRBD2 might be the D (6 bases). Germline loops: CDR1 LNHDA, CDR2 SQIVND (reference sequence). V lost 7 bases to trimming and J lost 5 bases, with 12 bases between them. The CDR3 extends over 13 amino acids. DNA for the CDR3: TGTGCCAGTAATGGGCGGGACCACAATGAGCAGTTCTTC. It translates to CASNGRDHNEQFF.

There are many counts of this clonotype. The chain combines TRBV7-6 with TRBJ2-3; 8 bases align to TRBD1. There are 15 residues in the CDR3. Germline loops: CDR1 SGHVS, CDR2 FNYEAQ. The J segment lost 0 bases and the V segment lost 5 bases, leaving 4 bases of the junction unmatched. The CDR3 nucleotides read TGTGCCAGCAGCCAGGGACAGGTTAGCACAGATACGCAGTATTTT. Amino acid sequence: CASSQGQVSTDTQYF.

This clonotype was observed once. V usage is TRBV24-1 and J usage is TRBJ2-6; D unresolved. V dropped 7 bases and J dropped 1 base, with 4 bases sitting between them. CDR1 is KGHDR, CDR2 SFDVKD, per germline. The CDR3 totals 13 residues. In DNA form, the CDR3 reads TGTGCCACCAGGGAGTCTGGGGCCAACGTCCTGACTTTC. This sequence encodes CATRESGANVLTF.

The CDR3 nucleotides read TGTGCCAGCAGCCCACGTGACAGAGGAAACACCATATATTTT. Protein sequence: CASSPRDRGNTIYF. V is TRBV3-1 and J is TRBJ1-3; a possible D gene is TRBD1 (5 bases). Per the germline V gene, CDR1 is LGHDT and CDR2 is YNNKEL (reference sequence). The V end lost 4 bases, the J end lost 4 bases, and 11 bases lay between the germline ends. This CDR3 region has 14 residues.

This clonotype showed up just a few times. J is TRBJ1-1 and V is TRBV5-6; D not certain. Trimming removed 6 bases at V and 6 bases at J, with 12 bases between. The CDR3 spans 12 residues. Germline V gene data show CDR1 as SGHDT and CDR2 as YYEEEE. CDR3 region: CASTTRMAEAFF. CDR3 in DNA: TGTGCCAGCACCACACGGATGGCTGAAGCTTTCTTT.

The CDR3 DNA is TGTGCCACCAGCAGGGACCAGACAGGGTTAGAAAAACTGTTTTTT. Translation: CATSRDQTGLEKLFF. The chain is built from TRBV15 and TRBJ1-4; 7 bases line up with TRBD1. Trimming cost V 3 bases and J 8 bases; bases outside gene matches: 9. This CDR3 has 15 residues. The germline V gene encodes CDR1 LNHNV and CDR2 YYDKDF (reference sequence).

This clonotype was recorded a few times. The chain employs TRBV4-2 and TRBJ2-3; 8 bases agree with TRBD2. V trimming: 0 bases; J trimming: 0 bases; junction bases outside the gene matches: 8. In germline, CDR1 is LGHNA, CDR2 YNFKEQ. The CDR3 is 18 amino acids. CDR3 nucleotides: TGTGCCAGCAGCCAAGAAGGAACTAGCGGAGGTAGCACAGATACGCAGTATTTT. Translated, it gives CASSQEGTSGGSTDTQYF.

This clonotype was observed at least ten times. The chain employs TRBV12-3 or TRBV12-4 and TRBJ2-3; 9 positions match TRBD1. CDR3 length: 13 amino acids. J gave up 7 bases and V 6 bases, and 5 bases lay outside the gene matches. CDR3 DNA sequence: TGTGCCAGCAGATCGGGACAGGGCCATACGCAGTATTTT. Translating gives CASRSGQGHTQYF.

Written as DNA, the CDR3 is TGCGCCAGCAGCTGGGGACAGGGGGTATTCGAAAAACTGTTTTTT. It yields the protein CASSWGQGVFEKLFF. The chain joins TRBV4-1 to TRBJ1-4; 11 bases are shared with TRBD1. Germline CDR1 MGHRA, CDR2 YSYEKL. This CDR3 has 15 residues. Losses at the gene ends were 5 bases for V and 8 bases for J; bases not matched to a gene: 7.

CDR3 in amino acids: CSASSGGQGAYNEQFF. CDR3 sequence (DNA): TGCAGCGCCAGCAGCGGGGGACAGGGGGCCTACAATGAGCAGTTCTTC. This chain joins TRBV29-1 and TRBJ2-1, with 11 bases aligning to TRBD1. This CDR3 is built from 16 residues. The J segment lost 2 bases and the V segment lost 7 bases, leaving 10 bases of the junction unmatched. Germline loops: CDR1 SQVTM, CDR2 ANQGSEA.

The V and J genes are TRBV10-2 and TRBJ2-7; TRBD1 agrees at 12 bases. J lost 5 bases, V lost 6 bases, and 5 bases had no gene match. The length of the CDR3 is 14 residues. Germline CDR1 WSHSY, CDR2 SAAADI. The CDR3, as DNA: TGCGCCAGCAGAGCAGGGACAGGGGGCCACGAGCAGTACTTC. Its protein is CASRAGTGGHEQYF.

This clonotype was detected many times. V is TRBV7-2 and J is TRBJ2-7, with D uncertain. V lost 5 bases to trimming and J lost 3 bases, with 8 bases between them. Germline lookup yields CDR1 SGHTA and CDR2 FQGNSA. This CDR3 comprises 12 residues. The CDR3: CASSRLDYEQYF. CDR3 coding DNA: TGTGCCAGCAGCAGACTGGACTACGAGCAGTACTTC.